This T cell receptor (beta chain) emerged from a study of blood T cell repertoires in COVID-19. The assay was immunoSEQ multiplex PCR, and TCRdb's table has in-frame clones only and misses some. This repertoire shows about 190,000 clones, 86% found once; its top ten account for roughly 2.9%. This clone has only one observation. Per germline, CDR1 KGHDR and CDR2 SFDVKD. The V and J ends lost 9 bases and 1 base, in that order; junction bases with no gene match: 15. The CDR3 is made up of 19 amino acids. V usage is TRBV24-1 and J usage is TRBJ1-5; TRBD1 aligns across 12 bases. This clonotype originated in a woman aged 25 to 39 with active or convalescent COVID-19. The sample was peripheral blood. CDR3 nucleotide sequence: TGTGCCACCGTATTTCCGGGACAGGGGGCAAGTGGGAGCAATCAGCCCCAGCATTTT. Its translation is CATVFPGQGASGSNQPQHF.